Presented here are 30 T cell receptor beta chains from one specimen sequenced in a study of blood T cell repertoires in COVID-19. Measured with immunoSEQ multiplex PCR; TCRdb has only the in-frame clones, and not every one. The sample has about 180,000 clones; about 84% are singletons. The sequenced material came from PBMCs or T cells enriched from blood (not recorded which). Every receptor here comes from a woman in her twenties or thirties who had recovered from COVID-19.

V is TRBV28 and J is TRBJ1-1; 9 bases map to TRBD1. The CDR3 totals 14 residues. V lost 3 bases and J lost 4; bases outside the gene matches: 3. Germline CDR1 is MDHEN and CDR2 is SYDVKM. The CDR3 region is CASSFSGQGTEAFF. CDR3 in DNA: TGTGCCAGCAGTTTTTCGGGACAGGGCACTGAAGCTTTCTTT.

The CDR3 sequence: CASSGYNQPQHF. The CDR3 region has the DNA TGTGCCAGCTCAGGCTACAATCAGCCCCAGCATTTT. The chain carries TRBV7-8 and TRBJ1-5; D unresolved. The V gene lost 8 bases and the J gene lost 3 bases, with 8 bases spanning the gap. The CDR3 extends over 12 amino acids. Germline V CDR1 and CDR2: SGHVS, FQNEAQ.

The chain is built from TRBV10-3 and TRBJ1-3; D is possibly TRBD1 (5 bases). The CDR3 consists of 17 residues. The ends were cut back, 5 bases at V and 0 bases at J, with 17 bases in the middle. Germline assignment: CDR1 ENHRY and CDR2 SYGVKD. For the CDR3, the DNA is TGTGCCATCAGTAAGCAAACAGGTCTAAGCTCTGGAAACACCATATATTTT. Translating it yields CAISKQTGLSSGNTIYF.

The chain joins TRBV29-1 to TRBJ2-1, with 10 nucleotides matching TRBD2. This CDR3 region has 16 residues. Unmatched junction bases numbered 5, after V lost 3 bases and J lost 0 bases. Looked up from germline, CDR1 is SQVTM and CDR2 is ANQGSEA. The CDR3 loop reads CSVDPSGSTSYNEQFF. CDR3 nucleotides: TGCAGCGTTGATCCTAGCGGGAGCACCTCCTACAATGAGCAGTTCTTC.

The genes are TRBV19 and TRBJ2-5, with TRBD2 matching over 13 bases. Germline CDR1 LNHDA, CDR2 SQIVND (reference sequence). The V gene end was trimmed by 9 bases and the J gene end by 5 bases; junction bases not matched to a gene: 3. This CDR3 spans 13 amino acids. The CDR3 region is CARGLAGDETQYF. The CDR3, as DNA: TGTGCCAGAGGACTAGCGGGAGATGAGACCCAGTACTTC.

Remarks on this clone: The junction shows a germline mismatch at one end, possibly a read error. The chain employs TRBV7-7 and TRBJ2-2; D gene ambiguous. Germline lookup yields CDR1 SSHAT and CDR2 FNYEAQ (reference sequence). The CDR3 is 14 residues long. DNA of the CDR3: TGTGCTAGCAGCTTAAGAGTTATCCCCGGGGAGCTGTTTTTT. This translates into CASSLRVIPGELFF.

In this sample, this clone turned up once. The rearrangement joins TRBV27 to TRBJ2-7, with a weak D call TRBD1 (6 bases). This CDR3 has 15 residues. CDR1 and CDR2 (germline): MNHEY, SMNVEV (reference sequence). The V end was cut by 1 base, the J end by 4 bases, with 14 bases between. CDR3 loop: CASSLLGQGSYEQYF. The DNA of the CDR3 is TGTGCCAGCAGTTTATTGGGGCAGGGGTCATACGAGCAGTACTTC.

The gene calls are TRBV10-2 and TRBJ1-4, with D unresolved. The V end lost 4 bases, the J end lost 0 bases, and 6 bases lay between the germline ends. The CDR3 sequence is 14 residues long. Germline CDR1 reads WSHSY; CDR2 reads SAAADI. The CDR3 DNA is TGCGCCAGCAGTGCCGTTGCAACTAATGAAAAACTGTTTTTT. Encoded protein: CASSAVATNEKLFF.

The rearrangement uses TRBV28 and TRBJ2-7; 9 nucleotides align to TRBD2. V shed 5 bases and J 4 bases; nucleotides not matched to a gene: 6. This CDR3 spans 14 amino acids. Germline-derived CDR1 and CDR2 are MDHEN and SYDVKM. The CDR3 spells CASSERLAGYEQYF. Here the CDR3 DNA reads TGTGCCAGCAGTGAAAGGCTAGCGGGGTACGAGCAGTACTTC.

The rearrangement joins TRBV28 to TRBJ1-4, with TRBD1 identical over 11 bases. The CDR3 runs to 16 residues. CDR1 is MDHEN and CDR2 is SYDVKM in the germline V gene. V shed 8 bases, J shed 8 bases, and the junction held 13 bases outside the gene matches. The CDR3 nucleotides are TGTGCCAGCCTACCCAACGCCGGGACAGGGGGAGAAAAACTGTTTTTT. Translation: CASLPNAGTGGEKLFF.

The chain uses TRBV5-1 and TRBJ2-3; unclear D gene. V lost 4 bases and J 0 bases, leaving 9 bases between the germline ends. The CDR3 has 14 amino acids. Germline-derived CDR1 and CDR2 are SGHRS and YFSETQ. CDR3 in DNA: TGCGCCAGCAGCCTCTTCGGGAGCACAGATACGCAGTATTTT. It specifies CASSLFGSTDTQYF.

As for this clone: Germline and junction disagree at one end, which may indicate a read error. The chain employs TRBV7-7 and TRBJ2-5; the D gene is possibly TRBD1 (5 bases). Germline assignment: CDR1 SSHAT and CDR2 FNYEAQ (reference sequence). The CDR3 sequence is 15 residues long. CDR3 sequence reads: CASSLRAGLQETQYF. CDR3 coding DNA: TGTGCTAGCAGCTTACGTGCAGGGCTACAAGAGACCCAGTACTTC.

A single count supports this clone. The chain is built from TRBV5-1 and TRBJ2-3; 7 nucleotides match TRBD2. The CDR3 covers 16 residues. In germline, CDR1 is SGHRS, CDR2 YFSETQ. The ends lost 4 bases at V and 6 bases at J; junction bases unmatched: 14. CDR3 amino acids: CASSRSGTGMLDTQYF. The CDR3 DNA follows: TGCGCCAGCAGCAGAAGCGGGACCGGGATGTTGGATACGCAGTATTTT. Using reference TRBV5-1 and TRBJ2-3 for the parts outside the CDR3, the full variable domain is KAGVTQTPRYLIKTRGQQVTLSCSPISGHRSVSWYQQTPGQGLQFLFEYFSETQRNKGNFPGRFSGRQFSNSRSEMNVSTLELGDSALYLCASSRSGTGMLDTQYFGPGTRLTVL.

The chain combines TRBV4-1 with TRBJ2-1; D possibly corresponds to TRBD2 (5 bases). The CDR3 is 14 residues long. CDR1 is MGHRA, CDR2 YSYEKL, per germline. The V gene lost 1 base and the J gene lost 8 bases, with 12 bases spanning the gap. This CDR3 reads CASSQVRDSDEQFF. In DNA form, the CDR3 reads TGCGCCAGCAGCCAAGTTCGGGATTCAGATGAGCAGTTCTTC.

The chain couples TRBV7-9 to TRBJ1-1; 10 bases fit TRBD1. The length of the CDR3 is 15 residues. Germline trimming cut 5 bases from V and 1 base from J; bases unmatched to any gene: 4. Germline values: CDR1 SEHNR, CDR2 FQNEAQ (reference sequence). CDR3 residues: CASSTWTGGNTEAFF. Written as DNA, the CDR3 is TGTGCCAGCAGCACGTGGACAGGGGGGAACACTGAAGCTTTCTTT.

CDR3 DNA sequence: TGTGCCAGCAGTTTCCCGACAGGGGAGGAGGGAACTGAAGCTTTCTTT. Protein: CASSFPTGEEGTEAFF. J is TRBJ1-1 and V is TRBV28; 8 bases map to TRBD1. Per the germline V gene, CDR1 is MDHEN and CDR2 is SYDVKM. J gave up 5 bases and V 3 bases, and 11 bases lay outside the gene matches. The CDR3 runs 16 residues.

The J gene is TRBJ2-1, the V gene TRBV29-1; D is undetermined. The germline gives CDR1 SQVTM, CDR2 ANQGSEA. V lost 4 bases and J 7 bases, leaving 11 bases between the germline ends. The CDR3 is made up of 12 amino acids. CDR3 DNA sequence: TGCAGCGTTGTATCTAGGATGAATGAGCAGTTCTTC. Protein sequence: CSVVSRMNEQFF.

This clone was counted once. The genes are TRBV19 and TRBJ1-1, with TRBD1 identical over 11 bases. The V segment lost 1 base and the J segment 0 bases; nucleotides outside the gene matches: 4. CDR3 length: 17 amino acids. Germline V lookup: CDR1 LNHDA, CDR2 SQIVND (reference sequence). In DNA form, the CDR3 reads TGTGCCAGTAGTATAGGCCGGACAGGGGGCGTGAACACTGAAGCTTTCTTT. Its translation is CASSIGRTGGVNTEAFF.

This chain joins TRBV5-1 and TRBJ2-3; 11 bases match TRBD2. The CDR3 covers 16 residues. J lost 2 bases, V lost 4 bases, and 6 bases had no gene match. CDR1 is SGHRS and CDR2 is YFSETQ in the germline V gene. CDR3 in amino acids: CASSAALAGVTDTQYF. CDR3 in DNA: TGCGCCAGCAGCGCCGCACTAGCGGGAGTCACAGATACGCAGTATTTT. Together with reference TRBV5-1 and TRBJ2-3, the CDR3 gives the full variable domain: KAGVTQTPRYLIKTRGQQVTLSCSPISGHRSVSWYQQTPGQGLQFLFEYFSETQRNKGNFPGRFSGRQFSNSRSEMNVSTLELGDSALYLCASSAALAGVTDTQYFGPGTRLTVL.

The V call is TRBV2, the J call TRBJ2-7, with 9 bases lining up with TRBD2. The CDR3 is 13 amino acids. The V gene's germline CDR1 is SNHLY and CDR2 FYNNEI. V was clipped by 1 base and J by 12 bases; unmatched bases: 7. This CDR3 is CASSEGAGGPVYF. The DNA of the CDR3 is TGTGCCAGCAGTGAAGGGGCGGGAGGGCCGGTGTACTTC.

The chain is built from TRBV6-1 and TRBJ2-5; D not certain. Trimming cost V 1 base and J 4 bases, with 10 bases left between them. In germline, CDR1 is MNHNS, CDR2 SASEGT. This CDR3 is 14 amino acids long. Here the CDR3 DNA reads TGTGCCAGCAGTGAAGTCTCAGTCCGAGAGACCCAGTACTTC. Protein product: CASSEVSVRETQYF.

The rearrangement uses TRBV5-1 and TRBJ2-3; no definite D call. The CDR3 length is 14 residues. Germline V gives CDR1 SGHRS, CDR2 YFSETQ. The V gene lost 0 bases and the J gene lost 7 bases, with 12 bases spanning the gap. CDR3 amino acids: CASSLGDTGNTQYF. The CDR3 nucleotides read TGCGCCAGCAGCTTGGGCGACACTGGTAATACGCAGTATTTT.

In its sample, this clone was seen a few times. This rearrangement joins TRBV18 to TRBJ1-3; weak D call: TRBD1 (6 bases). V was clipped by 5 bases and J by 2 bases, with 13 bases between them. CDR1 and CDR2 (germline): KGHSH, LQKENI. This CDR3 has 15 residues. This chain's CDR3 is CASSTSTGTGNTIYF. CDR3 nucleotides: TGTGCCAGCTCAACGTCTACAGGGACTGGAAACACCATATATTTT.

The CDR3 DNA follows: TGTGCCAGCAGCTTTGGGACTAGCGCTCCCGAGCAGTACTTC. Translating it yields CASSFGTSAPEQYF. The chain carries TRBV7-9 and TRBJ2-7, with 10 bases aligning to TRBD2. The CDR3 covers 14 residues. Germline V gene data show CDR1 as SEHNR and CDR2 as FQNEAQ (reference sequence). The V and J ends lost 3 bases and 6 bases, in that order; junction bases with no gene match: 5.

This clone was seen only a few times. The chain employs TRBV7-6 and TRBJ2-2, with 9 nucleotides matching TRBD1. The V gene's germline CDR1 is SGHVS and CDR2 FNYEAQ. The CDR3 covers 16 residues. The trim removed 6 bases at V and 7 bases at J, leaving 12 bases unmatched. CDR3 loop: CASRPGQGQGDGELFF. DNA of the CDR3: TGTGCCAGCAGACCGGGACAGGGCCAGGGAGACGGGGAGCTGTTTTTT.

The rearrangement joins TRBV5-6 to TRBJ1-1, with D unclear. In germline, CDR1 is SGHDT, CDR2 YYEEEE. CDR3 length equals 14 residues. The ends were cut back, 0 bases at V and 0 bases at J, with 6 bases in the middle. CDR3 protein: CASSLGSVNTEAFF. The CDR3 bases are TGTGCCAGCAGCTTGGGGTCAGTGAACACTGAAGCTTTCTTT.

J is TRBJ1-1 and V is TRBV10-1; 10 bases fit TRBD1. The V segment lost 2 bases and the J segment 7 bases; nucleotides outside the gene matches: 13. Per the germline V gene, CDR1 is WNHNN and CDR2 is SYGVQD (reference sequence). This CDR3 is built from 17 residues. The chain's CDR3 is CASSEPRPGQGPNEAFF. For the CDR3, the DNA is TGCGCCAGCAGTGAGCCACGGCCGGGACAGGGGCCTAATGAAGCTTTCTTT.

The V call is TRBV27, the J call TRBJ2-7, with 7 bases identical to TRBD2. This CDR3 is 14 amino acids long. CDR1 and CDR2 (germline): MNHEY, SMNVEV (reference sequence). Trimming at V came to 6 bases and at J to 5 bases, leaving 10 bases not matched to a gene. The DNA for the CDR3 is TGTGCCAGCAGCCATGGACTAGGAGGGGACGAGCAGTACTTC. This codes for CASSHGLGGDEQYF.

The chain links TRBV24-1 to TRBJ2-1; TRBD2 agrees at 8 bases. The CDR3 is made up of 15 amino acids. The V gene end was trimmed by 1 base and the J gene end by 9 bases; junction bases not matched to a gene: 7. The germline CDR1 and CDR2 sequences are KGHDR and SFDVKD. Here the CDR3 DNA reads TGTGCCACCAGTGATTTAAAACAAGCGGGAGTTGAGCAGTTCTTC. Amino acid sequence: CATSDLKQAGVEQFF.

The chain recombines TRBV14 with TRBJ2-5, with D tentatively TRBD1 (5 bases). This CDR3 has 13 residues. CDR1 SGHDN and CDR2 FVKESK come from the germline V gene. The V end lost 4 bases, the J end lost 2 bases, and 8 bases lay between the germline ends. Here the CDR3 reads CASSRQRQETQYF. The CDR3 nucleotides read TGTGCCAGCAGCCGACAGCGTCAAGAGACCCAGTACTTC.